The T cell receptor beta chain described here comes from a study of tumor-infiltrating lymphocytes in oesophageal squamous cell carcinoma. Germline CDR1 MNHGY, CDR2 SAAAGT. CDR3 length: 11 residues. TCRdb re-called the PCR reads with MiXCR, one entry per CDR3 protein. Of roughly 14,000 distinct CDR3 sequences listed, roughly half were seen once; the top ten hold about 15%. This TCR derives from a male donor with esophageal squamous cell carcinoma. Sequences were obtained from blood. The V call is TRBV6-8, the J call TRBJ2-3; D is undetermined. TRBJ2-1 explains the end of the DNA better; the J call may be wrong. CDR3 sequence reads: CASTEYNEQFF. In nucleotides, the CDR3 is TGTGCCAGCACCGAGTACAATGAGCAGTTCTTC.